Each of the 3 T cell receptor beta chains below was sequenced from the same sample in a study of monozygotic twins with inflammatory bowel disease. TCRdb re-analyzed the 5' RACE reads; it lists each CDR3 protein once, without DNA. The sample has 150,000 to 200,000 distinct CDR3 sequences. The sequenced material came from blood. These receptors all stem from a human donor with ulcerative colitis or Crohn's disease, or a healthy co-twin of an affected twin (not recorded which).

This chain joins TRBV9 and TRBJ2-3; checking the TCRdb D call of TRBD1 is not possible without DNA. Looked up from germline, CDR1 is SGDLS and CDR2 is YYNGEE. There are 16 residues in the CDR3. CDR3 loop: CASSAPGGISTDTQYF.

V usage is TRBV5-1 and J usage is TRBJ2-1; TCRdb indicates TRBD1, and absent DNA this call remains unverified. CDR1 is SGHRS and CDR2 is YFSETQ in the germline V gene. CDR3 length: 16 amino acids. CDR3 sequence reads: CASSLDLGTAYNEQFF.

The rearrangement joins TRBV5-8 to TRBJ1-5. The germline V gene encodes CDR1 SGHTS and CDR2 YDEGEE. The CDR3 spans 17 residues. The CDR3 spells CASSLEFSSRRNQPQHF.